The sequence of this T cell receptor (beta chain) was determined in a study of blood T cell repertoires in COVID-19. Whole-study context: The study drew acute and convalescent COVID-19 samples from the United States, Italy and Spain. T cells, B-cell-depleted T cells, or PBMCs supplied cDNA or gDNA.

Per the authors' pipeline: Scientists estimated how many nucleated cells there were by amplifying reference gene primers. Data came from immunoSEQ multiplex PCR; TCRdb stores just in-frame clones and leaves some out. V, J and clone size are taken as reported in that table, and D and trimming were inferred from the DNA itself. The sample consists of about 210,000 clones, 92% of them appearing once. This clone is a singleton in its sample. The V end lost 4 bases, the J end lost 7 bases, and 20 bases lay between the germline ends. CDR3 length equals 16 residues. Per the germline V gene, CDR1 is MNHEY and CDR2 is SVGAGI.

Sequences were obtained from peripheral blood. This clonotype was sampled from a man in his thirties or forties with acute or convalescent COVID-19. The rearrangement joins TRBV6-5 to TRBJ2-1; possible D gene TRBD1, 6 bases. The CDR3 loop is CASSWGPTGNLNEQFF. CDR3 coding DNA: TGTGCCAGCAGTTGGGGGCCAACAGGTAACTTAAATGAGCAGTTCTTC.